The 9 T cell receptor beta chains listed next were all sequenced from one sample in a study of blood T cells in healthy people across ages. It was with a sample-barcoded 5' primer and a J-beta primer mix that a second PCR of roughly 7 to 11 cycles was run. MiXCR, run by TCRdb on the 5' RACE reads, gives a single entry per CDR3 protein. The repertoire holds hundreds of thousands of distinct CDR3 sequences, with around 52% as singletons. Sequences were obtained from blood. Receptor source: a woman aged 80 or older in good health.

The rearrangement uses TRBV12-3 or TRBV12-4 and TRBJ1-2, with TRBD1 as a possible D gene (5 bases). This CDR3 has 15 amino acids. Trimming pared 2 bases from V and 3 bases from J, leaving 13 bases between. CDR3 in amino acids: CASSLQGRAYYGYTF. The CDR3 nucleotides read TGTGCCAGCAGTTTACAGGGAAGAGCCTACTATGGCTACACCTTC.

The chain links TRBV20-1 to TRBJ2-3, with a weak D call TRBD2 (6 bases). V was trimmed by 2 bases and J by 6 bases, leaving 18 bases between them. This CDR3 comprises 15 residues. Germline CDR1 is DFQATT and CDR2 is SNEGSKA (reference sequence). The CDR3 spells CSARPPRRAPDTQYF. The CDR3 coding sequence is TGCAGTGCTAGACCCCCCAGGAGGGCCCCGGATACGCAGTATTTT.

Concerning this clonotype itself: Sequence at one end of the junction differs from germline and may be a read error. The rearrangement uses TRBV2 and TRBJ2-4, with 10 bases matching TRBD1. The better agreement between TRBJ2-7 and the DNA end casts doubt on the J call. Germline V gene lookup returns CDR1 SNHLY and CDR2 FYNNEI. The CDR3 runs to 14 residues. The CDR3 nucleotides are TGTACCAGCAGTCTAGGACAGGGGGGGTACGAGCAGTACTTC. Its translation is CTSSLGQGGYEQYF.

The J gene is TRBJ2-1, the V gene TRBV6-1; 10 nucleotides match TRBD1. V dropped 6 bases and J dropped 6; count of bases not matched to a gene: 8. Looked up from germline, CDR1 is MNHNS and CDR2 is SASEGT. This CDR3 region has 15 residues. CDR3 in DNA: TGTGCCAGCAGGGCCCCGGGACAGGGGATCAATGAGCAGTTCTTC. Protein: CASRAPGQGINEQFF.

This chain joins TRBV12-3 or TRBV12-4 and TRBJ2-1; 10 positions agree with TRBD2. V shed 6 bases, J shed 7 bases, and the junction held 9 bases outside the gene matches. This CDR3 comprises 15 residues. The CDR3 here is CASRPSGGPLNEQFF. CDR3 bases: TGTGCCAGCAGACCTAGCGGGGGTCCGCTGAATGAGCAGTTCTTC.

The chain is built from TRBV15 and TRBJ2-3; 7 nucleotides agree with TRBD2. The V gene end was trimmed by 0 bases and the J gene end by 3 bases; junction bases not matched to a gene: 6. In germline, CDR1 is LNHNV, CDR2 YYDKDF (reference sequence). This CDR3 is 16 amino acids long. This chain's CDR3 is CATSRDGRETTDTQYF. In nucleotides, the CDR3 is TGTGCCACCAGCAGAGATGGGCGGGAGACAACAGATACGCAGTATTTT.

This clonotype occurred many times. V gene TRBV12-3 or TRBV12-4 combines with J gene TRBJ1-5; D is unresolved. Trimming cost V 5 bases and J 0 bases, with 11 bases left between them. There are 15 residues in the CDR3. CDR3 protein: CASSLPGYSNQPQHF. The CDR3 DNA follows: TGTGCCAGCAGTCTCCCCGGTTATAGCAATCAGCCCCAGCATTTT.

This clonotype was observed many times. The chain joins TRBV28 to TRBJ2-7; 9 nucleotides agree with TRBD1. The V segment lost 7 bases and the J segment 2 bases; nucleotides outside the gene matches: 12. This CDR3 is 16 amino acids long. Germline V CDR1 and CDR2: MDHEN, SYDVKM. The CDR3: CASIFIGGTGTYEQYF. In DNA form, the CDR3 reads TGTGCCAGCATCTTTATAGGGGGGACAGGGACCTACGAGCAGTACTTC.

This clonotype was seen only once. The V call is TRBV11-3, the J call TRBJ1-1; the D gene is possibly TRBD1 (6 bases). CDR1 and CDR2 (germline): SGHNT, YENEEA. The V and J ends lost 0 bases and 6 bases respectively, with 8 bases between them. This CDR3 is 13 amino acids long. As DNA, the CDR3 is TGTGCCAGCAGCTTAGAGGAGGGGGCTGAAGCTTTCTTT. It encodes CASSLEEGAEAFF.